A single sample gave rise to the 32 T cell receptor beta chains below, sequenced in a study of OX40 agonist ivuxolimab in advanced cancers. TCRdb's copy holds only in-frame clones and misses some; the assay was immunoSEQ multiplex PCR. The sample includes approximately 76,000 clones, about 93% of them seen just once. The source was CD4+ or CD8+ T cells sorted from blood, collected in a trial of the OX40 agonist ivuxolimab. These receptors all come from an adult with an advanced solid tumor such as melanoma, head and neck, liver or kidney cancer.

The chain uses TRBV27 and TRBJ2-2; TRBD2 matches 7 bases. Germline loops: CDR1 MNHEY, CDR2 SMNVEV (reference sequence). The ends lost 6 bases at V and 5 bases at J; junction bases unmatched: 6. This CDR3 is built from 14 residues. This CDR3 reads CASSPGLLTGELFF. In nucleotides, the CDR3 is TGTGCCAGCAGCCCGGGACTATTAACCGGGGAGCTGTTTTTT.

The CDR3 here is CASSWTGANQPQHF. The CDR3 nucleotides read TGTGCCAGCAGCTGGACAGGGGCCAATCAGCCCCAGCATTTT. The J gene is TRBJ1-5, the V gene TRBV27; 9 bases align to TRBD1. J lost 3 bases, V lost 6 bases, and 3 bases had no gene match. The CDR3 runs to 14 residues. Per the germline V gene, CDR1 is MNHEY and CDR2 is SMNVEV (reference sequence).

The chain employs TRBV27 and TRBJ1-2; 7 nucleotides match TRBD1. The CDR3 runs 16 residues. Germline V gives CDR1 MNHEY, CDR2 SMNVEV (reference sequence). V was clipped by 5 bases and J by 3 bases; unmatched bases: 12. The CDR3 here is CASSPRSRDSHYGYTF. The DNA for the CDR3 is TGTGCCAGCAGTCCACGAAGCCGGGACAGCCACTATGGCTACACCTTC.

The CDR3 DNA follows: TGCGCCAGCAGGAACCCGGGACAGAACTATGGCTACACCTTC. Translation gives CASRNPGQNYGYTF. The J gene is TRBJ1-2, the V gene TRBV23-1; 7 bases map to TRBD1. TRBV23-1 is an ORF, with its function uncertain. The CDR3 runs to 14 residues. V was clipped by 6 bases and J by 2 bases; unmatched bases: 6.

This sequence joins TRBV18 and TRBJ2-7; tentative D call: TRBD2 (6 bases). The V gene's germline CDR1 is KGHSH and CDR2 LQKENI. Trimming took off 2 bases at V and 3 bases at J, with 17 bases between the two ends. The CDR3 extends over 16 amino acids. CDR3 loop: CASSPKPGLLIYEQYF. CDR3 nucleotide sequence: TGTGCCAGCTCACCAAAGCCGGGACTGCTAATCTACGAGCAGTACTTC. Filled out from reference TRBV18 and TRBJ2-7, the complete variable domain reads NAGVMQNPRHLVRRRGQEARLRCSPMKGHSHVYWYRQLPEEGLKFMVYLQKENIIDESGMPKERFSAEFPKEGPSILRIQQVVRGDSAAYFCASSPKPGLLIYEQYFGPGTRLTVT.

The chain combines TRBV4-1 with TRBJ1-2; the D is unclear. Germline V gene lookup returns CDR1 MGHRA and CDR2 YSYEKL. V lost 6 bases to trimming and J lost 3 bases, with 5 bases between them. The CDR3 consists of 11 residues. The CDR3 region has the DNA TGCGCCAGCAGGGAAGACTATGGCTACACCTTC. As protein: CASREDYGYTF.

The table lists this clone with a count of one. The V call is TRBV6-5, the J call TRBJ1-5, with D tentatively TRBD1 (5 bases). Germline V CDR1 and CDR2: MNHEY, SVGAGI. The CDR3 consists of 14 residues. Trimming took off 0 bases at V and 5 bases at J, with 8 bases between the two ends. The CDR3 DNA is TGTGCCAGCAGTTACTCAGGGGTCCATCAGCCCCAGCATTTT. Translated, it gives CASSYSGVHQPQHF.

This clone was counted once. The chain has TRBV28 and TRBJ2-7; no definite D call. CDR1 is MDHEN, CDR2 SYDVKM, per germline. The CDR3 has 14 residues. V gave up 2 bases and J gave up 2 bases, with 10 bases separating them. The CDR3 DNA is TGTGCCAGCAGTTTACGGACGGCTCCCTACGAGCAGTACTTC. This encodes CASSLRTAPYEQYF.

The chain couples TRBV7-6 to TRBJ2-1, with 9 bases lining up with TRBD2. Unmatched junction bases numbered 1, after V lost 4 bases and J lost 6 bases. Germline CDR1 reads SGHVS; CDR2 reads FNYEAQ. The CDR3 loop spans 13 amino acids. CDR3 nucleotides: TGTGCCAGCAGCTCGGGACTAGCCAATGAGCAGTTCTTC. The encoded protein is CASSSGLANEQFF.

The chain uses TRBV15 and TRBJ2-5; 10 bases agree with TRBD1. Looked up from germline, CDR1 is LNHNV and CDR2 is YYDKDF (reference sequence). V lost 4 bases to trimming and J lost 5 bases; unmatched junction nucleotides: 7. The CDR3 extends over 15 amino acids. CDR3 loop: CATSIDRGRTETQYF. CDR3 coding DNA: TGTGCCACCAGCATCGACAGGGGGCGGACGGAGACCCAGTACTTC.

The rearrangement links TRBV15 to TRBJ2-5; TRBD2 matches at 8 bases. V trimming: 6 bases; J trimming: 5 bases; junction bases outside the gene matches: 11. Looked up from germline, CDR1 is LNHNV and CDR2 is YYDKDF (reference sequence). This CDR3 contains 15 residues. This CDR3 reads CATRRTRGVLETQYF. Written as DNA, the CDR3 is TGTGCCACCAGGAGGACGCGGGGGGTGTTGGAGACCCAGTACTTC.

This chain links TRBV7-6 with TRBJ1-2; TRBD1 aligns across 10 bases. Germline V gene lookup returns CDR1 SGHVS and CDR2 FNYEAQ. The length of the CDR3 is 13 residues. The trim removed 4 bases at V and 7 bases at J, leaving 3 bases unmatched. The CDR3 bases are TGTGCCAGCAGCTCCAGGACAGGGGGTGGCTACACCTTC. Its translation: CASSSRTGGGYTF. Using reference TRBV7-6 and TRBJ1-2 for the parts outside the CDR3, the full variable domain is GAGVSQSPRYKVTKRGQDVALRCDPISGHVSLYWYRQALGQGPEFLTYFNYEAQQDKSGLPNDRFSAERPEGSISTLTIQRTEQRDSAMYRCASSSRTGGGYTFGSGTRLTVV.

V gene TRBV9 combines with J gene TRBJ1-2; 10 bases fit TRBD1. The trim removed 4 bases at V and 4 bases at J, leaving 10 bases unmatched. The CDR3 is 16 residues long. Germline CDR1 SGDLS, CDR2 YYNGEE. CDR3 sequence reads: CASSLSEDRGVYGYTF. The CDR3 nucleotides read TGTGCCAGCAGCTTATCAGAGGACAGGGGGGTCTATGGCTACACCTTC.

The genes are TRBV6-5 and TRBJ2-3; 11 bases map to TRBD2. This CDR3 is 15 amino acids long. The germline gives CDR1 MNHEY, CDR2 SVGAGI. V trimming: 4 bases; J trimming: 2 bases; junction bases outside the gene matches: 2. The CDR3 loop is CASSSSGGYTDTQYF. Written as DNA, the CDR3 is TGTGCCAGCAGTTCTAGCGGGGGGTACACAGATACGCAGTATTTT.

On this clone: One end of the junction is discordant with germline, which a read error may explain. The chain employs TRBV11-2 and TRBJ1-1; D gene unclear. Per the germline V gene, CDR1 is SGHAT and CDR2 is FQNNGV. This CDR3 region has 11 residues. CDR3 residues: CASSLSRVKIF. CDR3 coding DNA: TGTGCCAGCAGCTTAAGCCGCGTCAAAATCTTT. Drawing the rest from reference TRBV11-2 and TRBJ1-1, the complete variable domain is EAGVAQSPRYKIIEKRQSVAFWCNPISGHATLYWYQQILGQGPKLLIQFQNNGVVDDSQLPKDRFSAERLKGVDSTLKIQPAKLEDSAVYLCASSLSRVKIFGQGTRLTVV.

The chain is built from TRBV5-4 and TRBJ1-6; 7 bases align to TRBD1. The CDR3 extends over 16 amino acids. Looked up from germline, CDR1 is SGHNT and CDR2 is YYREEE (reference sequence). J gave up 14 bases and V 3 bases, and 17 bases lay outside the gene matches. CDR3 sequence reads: CASSSLTGVNKGSLHF. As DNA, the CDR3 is TGTGCCAGCAGCTCCCTAACAGGGGTGAATAAAGGATCCCTCCACTTT.

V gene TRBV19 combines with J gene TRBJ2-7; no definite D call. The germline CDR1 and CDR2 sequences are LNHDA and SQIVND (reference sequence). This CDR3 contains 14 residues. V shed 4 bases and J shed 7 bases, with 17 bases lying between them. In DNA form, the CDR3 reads TGTGCCAGTAGTACCCCGGGCTCGGCAGTTGAGCAGTACTTC. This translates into CASSTPGSAVEQYF.

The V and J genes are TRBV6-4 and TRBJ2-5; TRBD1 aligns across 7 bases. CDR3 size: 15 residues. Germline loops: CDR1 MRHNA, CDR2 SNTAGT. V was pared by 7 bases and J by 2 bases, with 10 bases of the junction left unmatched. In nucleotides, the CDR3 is TGTGCCAGCACTACCGGGACAGCCGCTCAAGAGACCCAGTACTTC. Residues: CASTTGTAAQETQYF.

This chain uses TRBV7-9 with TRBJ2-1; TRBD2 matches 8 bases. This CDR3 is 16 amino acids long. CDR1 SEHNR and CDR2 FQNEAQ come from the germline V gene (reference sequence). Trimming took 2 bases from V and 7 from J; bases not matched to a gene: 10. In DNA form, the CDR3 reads TGTGCCAGCAGCTTAATATGGCGGGAGGCGGAGAATGAGCAGTTCTTC. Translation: CASSLIWREAENEQFF.

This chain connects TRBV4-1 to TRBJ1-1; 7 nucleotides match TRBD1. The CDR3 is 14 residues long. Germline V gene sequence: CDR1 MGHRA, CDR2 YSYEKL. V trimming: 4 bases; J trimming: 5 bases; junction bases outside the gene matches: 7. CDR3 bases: TGCGCCAGCAGCCCAAAGACAGGGAATACTGAAGCTTTCTTT. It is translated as CASSPKTGNTEAFF.

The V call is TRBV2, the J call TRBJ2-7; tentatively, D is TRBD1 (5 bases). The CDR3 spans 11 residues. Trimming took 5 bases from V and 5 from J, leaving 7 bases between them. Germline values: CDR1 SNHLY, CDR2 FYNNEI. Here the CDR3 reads CASSRTNEQYF. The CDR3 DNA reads TGTGCCAGCAGTAGGACAAACGAGCAGTACTTC.

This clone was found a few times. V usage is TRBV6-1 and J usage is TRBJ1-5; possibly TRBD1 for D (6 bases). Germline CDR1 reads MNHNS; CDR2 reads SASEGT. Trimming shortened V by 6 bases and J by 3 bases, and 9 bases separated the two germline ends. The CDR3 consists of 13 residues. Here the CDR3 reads CASSTGYNQPQHF. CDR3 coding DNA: TGTGCCAGCAGCACAGGGTACAATCAGCCCCAGCATTTT.

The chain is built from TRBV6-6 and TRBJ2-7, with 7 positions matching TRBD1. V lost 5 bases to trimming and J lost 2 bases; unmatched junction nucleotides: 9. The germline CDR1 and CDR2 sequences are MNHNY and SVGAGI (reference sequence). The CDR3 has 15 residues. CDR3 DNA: TGTGCCAGCAGTACCCCGGGGACAGAAGCCTACGAGCAGTACTTC. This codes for CASSTPGTEAYEQYF.

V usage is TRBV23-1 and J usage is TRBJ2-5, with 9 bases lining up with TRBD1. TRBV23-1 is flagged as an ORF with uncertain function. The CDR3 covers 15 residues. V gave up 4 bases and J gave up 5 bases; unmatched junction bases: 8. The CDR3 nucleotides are TGCGCCAGCAGTCCCCCGGGACAGGGCGGGGAGACCCAGTACTTC. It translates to CASSPPGQGGETQYF.

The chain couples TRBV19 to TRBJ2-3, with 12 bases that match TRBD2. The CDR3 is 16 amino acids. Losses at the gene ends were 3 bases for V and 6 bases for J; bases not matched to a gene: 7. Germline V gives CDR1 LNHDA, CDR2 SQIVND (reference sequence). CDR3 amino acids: CASSMWLAGGLDTQYF. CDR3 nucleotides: TGTGCCAGTAGTATGTGGCTAGCGGGGGGGCTCGATACGCAGTATTTT.

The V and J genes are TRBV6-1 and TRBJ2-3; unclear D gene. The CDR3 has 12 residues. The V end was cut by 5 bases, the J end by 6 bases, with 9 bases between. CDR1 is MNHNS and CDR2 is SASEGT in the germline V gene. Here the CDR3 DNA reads TGTGCCAGCAGTAATTATAGGGATACGCAGTATTTT. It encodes CASSNYRDTQYF.

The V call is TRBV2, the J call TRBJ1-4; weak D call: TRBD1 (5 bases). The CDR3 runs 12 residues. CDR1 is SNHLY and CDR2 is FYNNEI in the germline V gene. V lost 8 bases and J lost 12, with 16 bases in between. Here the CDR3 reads CASADLSGELFF. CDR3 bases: TGTGCCAGCGCGGACCTGTCGGGGGAACTGTTTTTT.

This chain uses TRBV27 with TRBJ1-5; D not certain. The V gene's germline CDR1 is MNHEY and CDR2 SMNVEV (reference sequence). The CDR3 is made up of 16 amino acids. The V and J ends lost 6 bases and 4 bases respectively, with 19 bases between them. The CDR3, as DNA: TGTGCCAGCAGCCTTGGACCGTTCTCAATAAATCAGCCCCAGCATTTT. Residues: CASSLGPFSINQPQHF.

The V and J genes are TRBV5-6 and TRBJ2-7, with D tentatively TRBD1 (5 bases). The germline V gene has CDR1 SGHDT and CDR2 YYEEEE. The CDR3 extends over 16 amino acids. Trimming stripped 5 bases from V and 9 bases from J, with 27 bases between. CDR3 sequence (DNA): TGTGCCAGCAGTTCGGGCGTGCACAGGCCTACTGTCGGGCAGTACTTC. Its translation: CASSSGVHRPTVGQYF.

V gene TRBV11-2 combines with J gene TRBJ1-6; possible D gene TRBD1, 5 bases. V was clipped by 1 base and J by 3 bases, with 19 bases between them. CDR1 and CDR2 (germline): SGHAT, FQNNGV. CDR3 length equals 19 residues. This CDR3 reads CASSLGGDETPNYNSPLHF. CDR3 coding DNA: TGTGCCAGCAGCTTAGGTGGGGACGAGACCCCCAACTATAATTCACCCCTCCACTTT.

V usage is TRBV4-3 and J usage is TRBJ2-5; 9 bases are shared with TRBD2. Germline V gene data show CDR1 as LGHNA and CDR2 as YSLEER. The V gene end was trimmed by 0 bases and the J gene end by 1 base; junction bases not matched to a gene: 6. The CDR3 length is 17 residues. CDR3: CASSQDTASGIQETQYF. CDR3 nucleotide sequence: TGCGCCAGCAGCCAAGATACGGCTAGCGGGATCCAAGAGACCCAGTACTTC.

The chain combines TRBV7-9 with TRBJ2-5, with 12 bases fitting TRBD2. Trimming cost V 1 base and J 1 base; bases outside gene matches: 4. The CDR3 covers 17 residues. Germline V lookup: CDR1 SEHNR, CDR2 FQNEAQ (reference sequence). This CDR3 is CASSLVETSGSQETQYF. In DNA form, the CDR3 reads TGTGCCAGCAGCTTAGTGGAGACTAGCGGGAGCCAAGAGACCCAGTACTTC.